The clone carrying this T cell receptor (beta chain) has at least ten counts. Its target is not known. Trimming pared 6 bases from V and 1 base from J, leaving 16 bases between. The CDR3 spans 16 residues. From germline, CDR1 is MDHEN and CDR2 SYDVKM. Amplified TCR beta CDR3 regions derived from RNA transcripts. A first-round RT-PCR of the TCR CDR3 used the HTBI primer set. Each CDR3 protein gets one entry after TCRdb re-called the multiplex PCR reads with MiXCR. The sample contains hundreds of thousands of distinct CDR3 sequences, more than 11% of which appear only once. The source of the sample is a study of T cells in Graves' hyperthyroidism and ophthalmopathy. Study-level findings and limits: With a median lead of approximately six months before onset, the model predicted ophthalmopathy.

Every diagnosis used clinical symptoms, serum thyroxine and TRAb, thyroid ultrasound and orbital computed tomography. PBMCs were derived from under 13 ml fresh peripheral blood. This receptor was obtained from a woman aged 25 to 39 with Graves' hyperthyroidism that later progressed to Graves' ophthalmopathy. The chain has TRBV28 and TRBJ1-5; a weak D match, TRBD1 (5 bases). Input material: blood. The chain's CDR3 is CASRSQTGGSNQPQHF. CDR3 bases: TGTGCCAGCAGGTCTCAAACCGGGGGGAGCAATCAGCCCCAGCATTTT.